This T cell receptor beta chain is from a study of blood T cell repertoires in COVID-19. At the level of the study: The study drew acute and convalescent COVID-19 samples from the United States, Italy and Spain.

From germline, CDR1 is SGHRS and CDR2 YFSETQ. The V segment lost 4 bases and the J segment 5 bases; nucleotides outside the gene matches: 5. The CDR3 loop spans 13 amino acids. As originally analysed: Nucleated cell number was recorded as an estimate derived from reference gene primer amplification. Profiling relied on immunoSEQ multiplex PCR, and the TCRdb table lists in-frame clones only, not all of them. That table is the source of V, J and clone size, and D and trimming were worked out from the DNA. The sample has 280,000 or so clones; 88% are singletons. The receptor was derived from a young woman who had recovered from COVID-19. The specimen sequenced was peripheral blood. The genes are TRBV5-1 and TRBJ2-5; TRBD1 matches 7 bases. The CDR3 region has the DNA TGCGCCAGCAGCCAAGGGGGCCGGGAGACCCAGTACTTC. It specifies CASSQGGRETQYF.